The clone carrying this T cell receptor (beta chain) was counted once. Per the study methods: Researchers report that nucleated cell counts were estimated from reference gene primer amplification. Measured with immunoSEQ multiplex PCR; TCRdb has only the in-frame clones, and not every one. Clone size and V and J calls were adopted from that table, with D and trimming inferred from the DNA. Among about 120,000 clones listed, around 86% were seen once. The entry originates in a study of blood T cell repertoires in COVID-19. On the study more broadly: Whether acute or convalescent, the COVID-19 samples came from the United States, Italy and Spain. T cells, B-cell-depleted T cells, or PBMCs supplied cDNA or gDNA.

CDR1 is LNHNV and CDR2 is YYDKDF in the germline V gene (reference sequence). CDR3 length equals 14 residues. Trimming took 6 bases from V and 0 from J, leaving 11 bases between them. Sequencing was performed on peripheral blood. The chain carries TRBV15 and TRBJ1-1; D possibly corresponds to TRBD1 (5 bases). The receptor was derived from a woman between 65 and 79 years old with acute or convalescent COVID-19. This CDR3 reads CATSMEGLNTEAFF. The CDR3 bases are TGTGCCACCAGTATGGAGGGGTTGAACACTGAAGCTTTCTTT.